This TCR beta chain was recorded in a study of glioma-infiltrating T cells. Using RNA template, CDR3s of TCR alpha and beta were amplified with iRepertoire arm-PCR. Tissue mRNA or PBMC total RNA, about 85-400 ng, went into one-step reverse transcription and amplification. TCRdb passed the multiplex PCR reads through MiXCR, listing each CDR3 protein once. The table includes roughly 130,000 distinct CDR3 sequences, about 25% detected once. Study-wide results and limits: Gliomas, especially low-grade, showed above-expected tissue-blood divergence; non-neoplastic patients showed below. CDR3 overlap between tissue and blood was very small.

This clonotype was observed at least ten times. Its antigen is still unknown. This TCR was sampled from a human donor with low-grade glioma or glioblastoma, undergoing nonglioma brain surgery, or in good health (not recorded which). Source material: glioma tissue, nonneoplastic brain tissue, or PBMCs (not recorded which).

CDR3 amino acids: CASTPGVVSHTEAFF. As DNA, the CDR3 is TGCGCCAGCACCCCAGGGGTCGTCAGCCACACTGAAGCTTTCTTT. V and J are TRBV4-1 and TRBJ1-1, with D perhaps TRBD1 (6 bases). This CDR3 spans 15 amino acids. With 7 bases removed from V and 3 bases from J, the gap between germline ends came to 18 bases. Germline CDR1 is MGHRA and CDR2 is YSYEKL.